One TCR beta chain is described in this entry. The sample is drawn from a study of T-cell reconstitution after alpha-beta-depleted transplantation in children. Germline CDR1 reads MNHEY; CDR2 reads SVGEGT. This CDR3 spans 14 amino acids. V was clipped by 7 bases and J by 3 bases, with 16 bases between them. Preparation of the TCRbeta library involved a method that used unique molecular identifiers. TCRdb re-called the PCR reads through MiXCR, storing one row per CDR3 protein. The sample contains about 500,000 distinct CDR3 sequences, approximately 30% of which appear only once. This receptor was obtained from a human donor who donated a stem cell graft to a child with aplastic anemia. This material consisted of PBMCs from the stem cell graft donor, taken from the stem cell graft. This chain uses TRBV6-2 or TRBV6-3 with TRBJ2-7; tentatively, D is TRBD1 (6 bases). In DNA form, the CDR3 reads TGTGCCAGCACGAAGGGACATCAAATCTACGAGCAGTACTTC. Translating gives CASTKGHQIYEQYF.